A single sample gave rise to the 27 T cell receptor beta chains below, sequenced in a study of post-analysis software for immune sequencing data. Their antigen targets remain unknown. TCR beta libraries were prepared from cDNA with unique molecular identifiers. TCRdb ran MiXCR on the PCR reads and lists one entry per CDR3 protein. This sample has 500,000 to 600,000 distinct CDR3 sequences; 44% occur once, and the top ten carry 1.5% to 2%. Study results and caveats: There were five or six TRBV segments more frequent in patients than controls, and TRBV5-6, TRBV5-1 and TRBV20-1 were among them.

Sequenced: blood. Receptors originate from a girl aged 5 to 17 with multiple sclerosis.

This clonotype was observed a few times. The chain carries TRBV6-6 and TRBJ1-1; D unresolved. The CDR3 is made up of 14 amino acids. Germline assignment: CDR1 MNHNY and CDR2 SVGAGI (reference sequence). The V end lost 0 bases, the J end lost 4 bases, and 9 bases lay between the germline ends. CDR3 sequence (DNA): TGTGCCAGCAGTTACTCCCGCGGACGCACTGAAGCTTTCTTT. Its protein product is CASSYSRGRTEAFF.

The V gene is TRBV20-1, the J gene TRBJ2-3; D gene uncertain. The CDR3 contains 16 residues. Between the trimmed V and J ends, which lost 0 bases and 0 bases, there was a span of 13 bases. The germline gives CDR1 DFQATT, CDR2 SNEGSKA (reference sequence). DNA for the CDR3: TGCAGTGCTAGAGATCTTGGGAAAACTAGCACAGATACGCAGTATTTT. It translates to CSARDLGKTSTDTQYF.

The chain employs TRBV20-1 and TRBJ1-5; D ambiguous. This CDR3 comprises 13 residues. The V and J ends lost 1 base and 5 bases respectively, with 9 bases between them. Germline V CDR1 and CDR2: DFQATT, SNEGSKA (reference sequence). The CDR3 sequence: CSARGDYDQPQHF. CDR3 nucleotides: TGCAGTGCTAGAGGAGACTATGATCAGCCCCAGCATTTT.

This clonotype was observed many times. The chain employs TRBV6-2 or TRBV6-3 and TRBJ2-7; D is possibly TRBD2 (5 bases). V was pared by 11 bases and J by 6 bases, with 11 bases between. CDR1 and CDR2 from the germline V gene are MNHEY and SVGEGT. There are 10 residues in the CDR3. The CDR3 DNA follows: TGTGCCGCGGGTTGGGGCGAGCAGTACTTC. Protein: CAAGWGEQYF.

This clonotype was seen a few times. The V call is TRBV10-3, the J call TRBJ2-1, with D unclear. V lost 4 bases to trimming and J lost 5 bases, with 15 bases between them. This CDR3 spans 15 amino acids. Germline V gene lookup returns CDR1 ENHRY and CDR2 SYGVKD. The CDR3: CAISGRRPPHNEQFF. CDR3 bases: TGTGCCATCAGTGGTCGGCGCCCCCCTCACAATGAGCAGTTCTTC.

The chain recombines TRBV3-1 with TRBJ2-7; D possibly corresponds to TRBD2 (5 bases). The CDR3 has 14 residues. Germline V lookup: CDR1 LGHDT, CDR2 YNNKEL (reference sequence). Trimming removed 4 bases from V and 2 bases from J, with 12 bases in between. Written as DNA, the CDR3 is TGTGCCAGCAGCCCCCGAGAGGGCCCCTACGAGCAGTACTTC. This sequence encodes CASSPREGPYEQYF.

This sequence joins TRBV4-2 and TRBJ2-1; 7 nucleotides match TRBD1. J lost 6 bases, V lost 0 bases, and 5 bases had no gene match. In germline, CDR1 is LGHNA, CDR2 YNFKEQ. CDR3 length: 15 residues. The CDR3 DNA sequence: TGTGCCAGCAGCCAAGATCAGGGGGTCGGCAATGAGCAGTTCTTC. Amino acids: CASSQDQGVGNEQFF.

The gene calls are TRBV4-1 and TRBJ1-2, with unresolved D. Trimming removed 4 bases at V and 4 bases at J, with 16 bases between. Germline loops: CDR1 MGHRA, CDR2 YSYEKL. This CDR3 region has 15 residues. CDR3 sequence: CASSLKSLSPYGYTF. The CDR3 coding sequence is TGCGCCAGCAGCCTTAAAAGTCTCAGCCCCTATGGCTACACCTTC.

CDR3 DNA: TGTGCCAGCAGTGAAGCCCCCGAGACAATCTATGAGCAGTTCTTC. Its protein is CASSEAPETIYEQFF. V usage is TRBV6-1 and J usage is TRBJ2-1, with D hard to call. The CDR3 consists of 15 residues. The germline CDR1 and CDR2 sequences are MNHNS and SASEGT. The germline V and J ends were trimmed by 0 bases and 8 bases, with 14 bases remaining between them.

This rearrangement joins TRBV12-3 or TRBV12-4 to TRBJ1-2; possibly TRBD1 for D (5 bases). The V end lost 7 bases, the J end lost 8 bases, and 20 bases lay between the germline ends. This CDR3 has 14 amino acids. The CDR3 nucleotides read TGTGCCAGCAAACTGGGACGGACTATGTCGGGCTACACCTTC. It codes for CASKLGRTMSGYTF.

V usage is TRBV29-1 and J usage is TRBJ2-2; 10 nucleotides line up with TRBD1. This CDR3 is 14 amino acids long. The ends lost 6 bases at V and 4 bases at J; junction bases unmatched: 5. Germline CDR1 reads SQVTM; CDR2 reads ANQGSEA. CDR3 nucleotide sequence: TGCAGCGTGAAGGGACAGGGGACCACCGGGGAGCTGTTTTTT. Amino acids: CSVKGQGTTGELFF.

This chain uses TRBV5-1 with TRBJ2-5; D possibly uses TRBD1 or TRBD2 (7 bases each). V gave up 3 bases and J gave up 3 bases, with 21 bases separating them. Germline V gives CDR1 SGHRS, CDR2 YFSETQ. CDR3 length equals 17 residues. The CDR3 region has the DNA TGCGCCAGCAGCTGGAGGGGAGGGGGCACGGGAGAAGAGACCCAGTACTTC. Encoded protein: CASSWRGGGTGEETQYF.

This CDR3 is CATRGAQGNQPQHF. CDR3 sequence (DNA): TGTGCCACAAGGGGAGCGCAGGGGAATCAGCCCCAGCATTTT. V and J are TRBV10-3 and TRBJ1-5; possibly TRBD1 for D (6 bases). The CDR3 spans 14 residues. Germline V gene lookup returns CDR1 ENHRY and CDR2 SYGVKD. Trimming removed 10 bases at V and 4 bases at J, with 17 bases between.

The chain is built from TRBV20-1 and TRBJ2-1; D remains ambiguous. The V gene lost 3 bases and the J gene lost 7 bases, with 10 bases spanning the gap. Germline V gives CDR1 DFQATT, CDR2 SNEGSKA (reference sequence). CDR3 length: 12 residues. The CDR3 DNA reads TGCAGTGCTAGCGCCCGTTGGAATGAGCAGTTCTTC. This codes for CSASARWNEQFF.

This clonotype was counted a few times. This chain connects TRBV5-6 to TRBJ2-3; D is undetermined. Trimming took off 0 bases at V and 7 bases at J, with 15 bases between the two ends. The germline CDR1 and CDR2 sequences are SGHDT and YYEEEE. The CDR3 covers 15 residues. The CDR3, as DNA: TGTGCCAGCAGCTTGGGGGTCGGGTACACGAATACGCAGTATTTT. This translates into CASSLGVGYTNTQYF.

This clonotype was counted between two and nine times. The chain links TRBV7-2 to TRBJ1-2, with a possible D match to TRBD1 (5 bases). This CDR3 region has 14 residues. V lost 3 bases to trimming and J lost 6 bases, with 14 bases between them. The germline CDR1 and CDR2 sequences are SGHTA and FQGNSA. The CDR3 is CASSFLVGTDGYTF. In DNA form, the CDR3 reads TGTGCCAGCAGCTTCCTGGTAGGGACGGATGGCTACACCTTC.

There are a few counts of this clonotype. The chain uses TRBV6-5 and TRBJ2-3, with D unresolved. CDR1 is MNHEY and CDR2 is SVGAGI in the germline V gene. V was shortened by 6 bases and J by 1 base, with 11 bases between the two germline ends. This CDR3 region has 14 residues. For the CDR3, the DNA is TGTGCCAGCAGACCCATGGCAGGCACAGATACGCAGTATTTT. This sequence encodes CASRPMAGTDTQYF.

The genes are TRBV12-3 or TRBV12-4 and TRBJ1-1; possibly TRBD1 for D (5 bases). The CDR3 runs to 13 residues. V shed 7 bases and J shed 1 base, with 10 bases lying between them. The CDR3 here is CASTRTRNTEAFF. The CDR3 bases are TGTGCCAGCACCCGGACACGGAACACTGAAGCTTTCTTT.

This clonotype was counted only a few times. This chain links TRBV13 with TRBJ2-5; 13 bases map to TRBD2. Germline CDR1 and CDR2: PRHDT and FYEKMQ (reference sequence). V lost 5 bases and J lost 5; bases outside the gene matches: 5. The CDR3 extends over 15 amino acids. CDR3 region: CASSQGTSGAETQYF. For the CDR3, the DNA is TGTGCCAGCAGCCAGGGGACTAGCGGGGCGGAGACCCAGTACTTC.

The V call is TRBV9, the J call TRBJ2-3, with 10 bases that match TRBD2. V was pared by 3 bases and J by 4 bases, with 8 bases of the junction left unmatched. In germline, CDR1 is SGDLS, CDR2 YYNGEE. This CDR3 is built from 16 residues. Here the CDR3 reads CASSATGTSVSDTQYF. The CDR3 DNA reads TGTGCCAGCAGCGCGACCGGGACTAGCGTTTCAGATACGCAGTATTTT.

The V gene is TRBV29-1, the J gene TRBJ2-1; 9 bases align to TRBD2. J gave up 4 bases and V 7 bases, and 14 bases lay outside the gene matches. The CDR3 extends over 16 amino acids. Germline CDR1 and CDR2: SQVTM and ANQGSEA. CDR3 in DNA: TGCAGCGCCGCCGGAGCGGGGGGCAAGGCTTACAATGAGCAGTTCTTC. As protein: CSAAGAGGKAYNEQFF.

The chain combines TRBV11-2 with TRBJ2-3; possibly TRBD2 for D (5 bases). The CDR3 length is 11 residues. V dropped 11 bases and J dropped 2 bases, with 8 bases sitting between them. Germline CDR1 reads SGHAT; CDR2 reads FQNNGV. CDR3 sequence (DNA): TGTGCCCTGGGAGACACAGATACGCAGTATTTT. Translated, it gives CALGDTDTQYF. Together with reference TRBV11-2 and TRBJ2-3, the CDR3 gives the full variable domain: EAGVAQSPRYKIIEKRQSVAFWCNPISGHATLYWYQQILGQGPKLLIQFQNNGVVDDSQLPKDRFSAERLKGVDSTLKIQPAKLEDSAVYLCALGDTDTQYFGPGTRLTVL.

This clonotype was detected only a few times. The V gene is TRBV7-2, the J gene TRBJ1-2; perhaps TRBD1 as D (6 bases). Germline loops: CDR1 SGHTA, CDR2 FQGNSA. The CDR3 is 15 amino acids. V gave up 2 bases and J gave up 4 bases, with 14 bases separating them. CDR3 nucleotide sequence: TGTGCCAGCAGCTTACAGGCCGTACAGGGCTATGGCTACACCTTC. It codes for CASSLQAVQGYGYTF. The full variable domain, completed using reference TRBV7-2 and TRBJ1-2, is GAGVSQSPSNKVTEKGKDVELRCDPISGHTALYWYRQSLGQGLEFLIYFQGNSAPDKSGLPSDRFSAERTGGSVSTLTIQRTQQEDSAVYLCASSLQAVQGYGYTFGSGTRLTVV.

J is TRBJ2-3 and V is TRBV20-1, with D maybe TRBD2 (6 bases). This CDR3 is built from 13 residues. Deletions cut 5 bases from V and 5 bases from J, with 14 bases between. CDR1 is DFQATT, CDR2 SNEGSKA, per germline (reference sequence). The CDR3 nucleotides are TGCAGTGCTCGAAGCGGGTCTAGAGATACGCAGTATTTT. Translating gives CSARSGSRDTQYF.

This sequence joins TRBV7-8 and TRBJ1-5; 8 bases map to TRBD1. The CDR3 is 16 residues long. V lost 0 bases and J lost 4; bases outside the gene matches: 5. The germline CDR1 and CDR2 sequences are SGHVS and FQNEAQ. DNA for the CDR3: TGTGCCAGCAGCTTAGCTCCAGGGGGCCAAAATCAGCCCCAGCATTTT. Translation gives CASSLAPGGQNQPQHF.

The rearrangement links TRBV11-2 to TRBJ2-5; 10 positions agree with TRBD2. The CDR3 length is 15 residues. V gave up 3 bases and J gave up 5 bases; unmatched junction bases: 6. Germline V gene sequence: CDR1 SGHAT, CDR2 FQNNGV. CDR3 region: CASSLSGRAVETQYF. In DNA form, the CDR3 reads TGTGCCAGCAGCTTGAGCGGGAGGGCCGTGGAGACCCAGTACTTC.

The chain recombines TRBV7-9 with TRBJ1-1; TRBD1 is a possible D gene (6 bases). The ends were cut back, 5 bases at V and 4 bases at J, with 14 bases in the middle. From germline, CDR1 is SEHNR and CDR2 FQNEAQ (reference sequence). The length of the CDR3 is 14 residues. The chain's CDR3 is CASSVTGIVTEAFF. In DNA form, the CDR3 reads TGTGCCAGCAGCGTTACAGGGATCGTCACTGAAGCTTTCTTT.